One sample yielded the 21 T cell receptor beta chains listed below, sequenced in a study of T cell changes during pregnancy in multiple sclerosis. Using immunoSEQ multiplex PCR, the repertoire was profiled, and TCRdb retains in-frame clones only, with some absent. The sample lists approximately 80,000 clones, 94% seen once, with about 1% in the top ten. Sequenced material: peripheral blood, taken in the second trimester of pregnancy. The receptors shown here come from a female donor in good health, enrolled as a control in a pregnancy study.

The gene calls are TRBV27 and TRBJ1-2, with 11 bases fitting TRBD1. The CDR3 contains 16 residues. Germline V gene sequence: CDR1 MNHEY, CDR2 SMNVEV (reference sequence). J lost 10 bases, V lost 5 bases, and 15 bases had no gene match. CDR3 sequence: CASSTRTGGDLFVYTF. Here the CDR3 DNA reads TGTGCCAGCAGTACCCGGACAGGGGGCGATCTTTTTGTCTACACCTTC.

The genes are TRBV7-6 and TRBJ2-3, with 10 bases lining up with TRBD1. V dropped 5 bases and J dropped 6; count of bases not matched to a gene: 11. The CDR3 is 16 amino acids. The germline gives CDR1 SGHVS, CDR2 FNYEAQ. The CDR3 nucleotides read TGTGCCAGCAGCGTACGCCGGGACAGGGGAGAGGATACGCAGTATTTT. Translated, it gives CASSVRRDRGEDTQYF.

The chain recombines TRBV7-9 with TRBJ1-1; 12 bases are a match to TRBD1. After removal of 5 bases from V and 4 bases from J, the junction contained 8 bases not matched to a gene. From germline, CDR1 is SEHNR and CDR2 FQNEAQ (reference sequence). The CDR3 runs to 16 residues. The CDR3 region is CASSPTRDRGPTEAFF. CDR3 nucleotide sequence: TGTGCCAGCAGCCCGACGCGGGACAGGGGGCCCACTGAAGCTTTCTTT.

The J gene is TRBJ2-7, the V gene TRBV28; 8 nucleotides agree with TRBD1. J gave up 6 bases and V 5 bases, and 9 bases lay outside the gene matches. The CDR3 spans 14 residues. Germline values: CDR1 MDHEN, CDR2 SYDVKM. As DNA, the CDR3 is TGTGCCAGCAGTCCTTGGACAGGGTGGGCCGAGCAGTACTTC. It translates to CASSPWTGWAEQYF.

V is TRBV23-1 and J is TRBJ2-1; 7 positions match TRBD1. TRBV23-1 is an ORF; its function is uncertain. The CDR3 runs to 16 residues. Losses at the gene ends were 0 bases for V and 7 bases for J; bases not matched to a gene: 9. The CDR3 loop reads CASSQSGQGEPNEQFF. CDR3 bases: TGCGCCAGCAGTCAATCGGGGCAGGGGGAACCTAATGAGCAGTTCTTC.

Only one count was recorded for this clone. The chain has TRBV19 and TRBJ1-5; D is undetermined. Germline-derived CDR1 and CDR2 are LNHDA and SQIVND (reference sequence). This CDR3 region has 12 residues. Trimming took off 5 bases at V and 6 bases at J, with 8 bases between the two ends. The CDR3 region is CASSRETQPQHF. CDR3 coding DNA: TGTGCCAGTAGTCGGGAAACTCAGCCCCAGCATTTT. The full variable domain, in which reference TRBV19 and TRBJ1-5 provide the parts outside the CDR3, is DGGITQSPKYLFRKEGQNVTLSCEQNLNHDAMYWYRQDPGQGLRLIYYSQIVNDFQKGDIAEGYSVSREKKESFPLTVTSAQKNPTAFYLCASSRETQPQHFGDGTRLSIL.

The V call is TRBV7-9, the J call TRBJ2-7, with 12 bases identical to TRBD1. The junction had 3 bases not matched to a gene; V was cut back by 8 bases and J by 7 bases. The CDR3 is 12 residues long. Germline V gives CDR1 SEHNR, CDR2 FQNEAQ (reference sequence). In DNA form, the CDR3 reads TGTGCCAGCGGGGACAGGGGGCTTGAGCAGTACTTC. It codes for CASGDRGLEQYF.

The chain recombines TRBV5-4 with TRBJ2-3; TRBD2 matches at 10 bases. The CDR3 covers 15 residues. Germline V gene sequence: CDR1 SGHNT, CDR2 YYREEE (reference sequence). V was pared by 5 bases and J by 6 bases, with 9 bases of the junction left unmatched. The CDR3 reads CASRFAGTSDDTQYF. DNA for the CDR3: TGTGCCAGCAGGTTTGCCGGGACTAGCGATGATACGCAGTATTTT.

This chain connects TRBV7-8 to TRBJ2-7; TRBD2 matches at 10 bases. J lost 5 bases, V lost 4 bases, and 11 bases had no gene match. CDR3 length: 16 amino acids. Germline CDR1 SGHVS, CDR2 FQNEAQ. This CDR3 reads CASSYQASGSSDEQYF. The CDR3 region has the DNA TGTGCCAGCAGCTATCAGGCTAGCGGGAGTTCGGACGAGCAGTACTTC.

This sequence joins TRBV11-2 and TRBJ2-7; the D is unclear. This CDR3 is built from 15 residues. Germline CDR1 and CDR2: SGHAT and FQNNGV. Deletions cut 1 base from V and 3 bases from J, with 13 bases between. This CDR3 is CASSLVRAIIYEQYF. CDR3 bases: TGTGCCAGCAGCTTAGTCCGAGCGATAATCTACGAGCAGTACTTC.

The gene calls are TRBV5-1 and TRBJ2-4, with 7 bases fitting TRBD2. CDR1 is SGHRS, CDR2 YFSETQ, per germline. The CDR3 sequence is 17 residues long. With 3 bases clipped from V and 1 base from J, the junction kept 10 bases outside the gene matches. CDR3 amino acids: CASSSVVGGDAKNIQYF. Here the CDR3 DNA reads TGCGCCAGCAGCTCGGTTGTTGGGGGGGACGCCAAAAACATTCAGTACTTC.

The rearrangement joins TRBV7-2 to TRBJ2-7; 12 nucleotides align to TRBD2. Per germline, CDR1 SGHTA and CDR2 FQGNSA. There are 18 residues in the CDR3. Trimming removed 1 base from V and 4 bases from J; junction bases left unmatched: 11. Here the CDR3 reads CASSLDLLAGGPGYEQYF. In DNA form, the CDR3 reads TGTGCCAGCAGCTTAGACCTCCTAGCGGGAGGGCCGGGATACGAGCAGTACTTC. Variable domain in full (rest from reference TRBV7-2 and TRBJ2-7): GAGVSQSPSNKVTEKGKDVELRCDPISGHTALYWYRQSLGQGLEFLIYFQGNSAPDKSGLPSDRFSAERTGGSVSTLTIQRTQQEDSAVYLCASSLDLLAGGPGYEQYFGPGTRLTVT.

This rearrangement joins TRBV5-1 to TRBJ1-4; tentative D call: TRBD1 (6 bases). Trimming removed 7 bases at V and 8 bases at J, with 18 bases between. The germline V gene has CDR1 SGHRS and CDR2 YFSETQ. CDR3 length equals 14 residues. CDR3 sequence reads: CASFLTGFGEKLFF. CDR3 DNA sequence: TGCGCCAGCTTCCTTACAGGGTTCGGAGAAAAACTGTTTTTT.

The genes are TRBV4-2 and TRBJ2-5, with 9 positions matching TRBD1. V lost 1 base to trimming and J lost 1 base; unmatched junction nucleotides: 7. The CDR3 length is 17 residues. CDR1 is LGHNA, CDR2 YNFKEQ, per germline. CDR3: CASSQGDLQGAQETQYF. The CDR3 nucleotides are TGTGCCAGCAGCCAAGGGGATCTACAGGGGGCCCAAGAGACCCAGTACTTC.

This chain links TRBV15 with TRBJ1-1; a possible D gene is TRBD1 (5 bases). V gave up 0 bases and J gave up 4 bases, with 9 bases separating them. Germline CDR1 LNHNV, CDR2 YYDKDF (reference sequence). The CDR3 extends over 14 amino acids. The CDR3 DNA reads as TGTGCCACCAGCAGAGATCTGGGGGGCACTGAAGCTTTCTTT. This encodes CATSRDLGGTEAFF.

This clone turned up a few times. The rearrangement links TRBV5-5 to TRBJ2-7; D is perhaps TRBD2 (5 bases). The CDR3 is made up of 14 amino acids. The germline V gene has CDR1 SGHKS and CDR2 YYEKEE (reference sequence). V was cut by 0 bases and J by 3 bases, with 10 bases left in between. CDR3 loop: CASSLVSSGYEQYF. The CDR3 nucleotides read TGTGCCAGCAGCTTGGTATCCAGCGGCTACGAGCAGTACTTC.

CDR3 sequence (DNA): TGTGCCAGCAGCTTCCGACTAGCGGGCGAGCAGTTCTTC. Amino acid sequence: CASSFRLAGEQFF. The rearrangement joins TRBV9 to TRBJ2-1; 10 bases match TRBD2. The CDR3 extends over 13 amino acids. Germline V gives CDR1 SGDLS, CDR2 YYNGEE. V shed 4 bases, J shed 10 bases, and the junction held 5 bases outside the gene matches.

This clone was seen a few times. The chain links TRBV27 to TRBJ1-5, with TRBD1 matching 9 bases. From germline, CDR1 is MNHEY and CDR2 SMNVEV (reference sequence). V was pared by 5 bases and J by 4 bases, with 3 bases of the junction left unmatched. This CDR3 is 14 amino acids long. As DNA, the CDR3 is TGTGCCAGCAGTCCCGGGACAGGGAATCAGCCCCAGCATTTT. Its translation: CASSPGTGNQPQHF.

The gene calls are TRBV19 and TRBJ1-4, with D maybe TRBD1 (5 bases). The CDR3 totals 16 residues. CDR1 and CDR2 from the germline V gene are LNHDA and SQIVND (reference sequence). Trimming took off 3 bases at V and 8 bases at J, with 19 bases between the two ends. The CDR3 DNA sequence: TGTGCCAGTAGTATCGGCGGTGGCAGGGTCGTCGAAAAACTGTTTTTT. Encoded protein: CASSIGGGRVVEKLFF.

The chain carries TRBV5-1 and TRBJ1-1, with D perhaps TRBD1 (5 bases). Trimming took off 4 bases at V and 4 bases at J, with 17 bases between the two ends. The CDR3 is made up of 15 amino acids. Germline V gene data show CDR1 as SGHRS and CDR2 as YFSETQ. For the CDR3, the DNA is TGCGCCAGCAGCCCGACGGGGGGGGGTACCACTGAAGCTTTCTTT. This sequence encodes CASSPTGGGTTEAFF.

This chain links TRBV7-6 with TRBJ2-5; 8 bases map to TRBD2. CDR1 and CDR2 from the germline V gene are SGHVS and FNYEAQ. This CDR3 comprises 16 residues. With 5 bases clipped from V and 5 bases from J, the junction kept 13 bases outside the gene matches. CDR3 residues: CASSRGSGRAEETQYF. The CDR3 DNA reads as TGTGCCAGCAGCCGGGGGTCCGGGAGGGCCGAGGAGACCCAGTACTTC.